The source of this T cell receptor beta chain is a study of regulatory T cells in long-lasting Graves disease. About the research overall: Antithyroid drug use was under 3 months in newly diagnosed Graves' patients.

Overall study findings and caveats: Those with persistent disease had in common more public clonotypes (roughly 3,000) than new patients (roughly 1,000). Persistent Graves' cases showed lower TCR diversity than newly diagnosed cases.

This clonotype was seen repeatedly, ten times or more. The antigen remains unidentified. Germline lookup yields CDR1 DFQATT and CDR2 SNEGSKA (reference sequence). The CDR3 sequence is 12 residues long. After removal of 5 bases from V and 2 bases from J, the junction contained 2 bases not matched to a gene. Time point specified: newly diagnosed GD, antithyroid drugs for less than 3 months. The TCR library was prepared using RNA isolated from PBMCs. Sequencing libraries for TCR beta were prepared with iRepertoire HTBI primers and Arm-PCR of CDR3 regions. One entry per CDR3 protein results from TCRdb running MiXCR on the multiplex PCR reads. The sample lists roughly 400,000 distinct CDR3 sequences, about 15% occurring once. These data were likewise used in another study, on T cells in Graves' hyperthyroidism and ophthalmopathy. That report notes: The HTBI primer set was used in a first-round RT-PCR of the TCR CDR3.

This material consisted of peripheral blood mononuclear cells (PBMCs), taken at new diagnosis, from a patient treated with antithyroid drugs. The sequence was obtained from a woman aged 40 to 50 with Graves disease. The gene calls are TRBV20-1 and TRBJ2-7, with 8 bases fitting TRBD2. DNA for the CDR3: TGCAGTGCTCTTAGCGGGGCCTACGAGCAGTACTTC. Its protein product is CSALSGAYEQYF.